This paragraph covers one T cell receptor (beta chain) sequence. Its antigen is currently not known. Base quality data are lacking; no much larger clone is found one base away. This entry belongs to a study of cytomegalovirus exposure and HLA in healthy donors (dated by TCRdb to about 2017). Study-level background: In an earlier analysis of about 560 of the donors, around 300 Gb of sequence data and 117 million unique TCR beta sequences from about 179 million T cells were reported. To predict cytomegalovirus infection status, the study brought together high-throughput TCR immunosequencing, statistical association of individual TCRs with disease status, and machine learning. The study profiled the T cell repertoires of under 700 subjects by immunosequencing and related them to cytomegalovirus serostatus. Of the 350 to 450 genotyped donors, approximately 81% were placed in the genetic ancestry cluster associated with self-reported Caucasian donors. Roughly 5 DR-DQ haplotypes were treated as single units for association and clustering because of strong linkage in the cohort. An earlier analysis of about 620 of the donors applied high-throughput TCR beta sequencing to assess whether each TCR beta V gene segment acted as functional or pseudogenic. Every repertoire in the discovery cohort had been generated on one and the same sequencing platform. Both class I and class II loci were covered by HLA typing, at four-digit resolution. Donor age, sex, ethnicity and CMV serostatus were compiled together with the repertoire data. The later analysis used no new phenotypic data to find candidate immune exposures, relying instead on TCR beta sequences and their occurrence across donors. To study patterns of TCR occurrence, a later analysis re-analyzed previously published TCR beta repertoires from several hundred donors and added high-resolution HLA genotyping. A later genetic analysis used genome-wide SNP genotypes for 398 of the 666 donors, treating that subset as a discovery cohort. The study aimed to test whether signatures of past pathogen exposure could be identified by cataloging public T cell receptors. Typing coverage varied by locus: roughly 620-640 donors for A, B, C, DRB1 and DQB1; 522 for DQA1; more than 600 for DPA1; under 490 for DPB1. Besides the first cohort of 666 subjects, a separate validation cohort made up of around 120 different subjects was used. Among some 400 genotyped donors of the cohort, an average of around 220,000 unique TCR beta nucleotide sequences was sequenced per donor, of which roughly 17% were non-productive. An early release that covered roughly 600 HLA-typed donors contained 250 to 350 gigabases of sequencing data and tens of millions of unique TCR sequences.

Study-wide findings and limitations: The earlier analysis of about 600 of the donors excluded 15 to 20 rarely observed V segments, including chromosome 9 orphons, because counts were too low. HLA typing was unavailable for some donors at each locus, so association tests used only the typed subset. For the cohort, immune exposure information was limited to CMV serostatus. A later analysis found that TCR association rates varied across HLA loci, with DRB1 alleles showing the most associated TCRs and HLA-C alleles the fewest. Several of the top co-occurrence clusters appeared to be linked to parvovirus B19, influenza, CMV and Epstein-Barr virus, according to a later analysis. An association between a missense DCLRE1C variant and V-gene and J-gene trimming of TCR beta chains was found in a later genetic analysis and replicated in an independent cohort. Specific HLA alleles were associated with more than 15,000 TCR beta sequences at a false discovery rate of 0.05 in a later analysis. Most TCR sequences were observed very rarely across donors, whereas some public TCRs were present in many individuals. In a later analysis, HLA-associated TCR beta chains showed more clonal expansion and lower generation probabilities than non-associated chains that were equally common. An earlier analysis of approximately 530 of the donors showed that most TCR beta V segments appeared in productive rearrangements either about 87% or about 30% of the time, which broadly matched IMGT annotations. A cluster of highly shared sequence variants was judged likely to represent a technical artifact of the sequencing pipeline. In this cohort, only TCR beta chains were sequenced, and detectable features were limited by the absence of alpha or paired-chain data. In a later genetic analysis, fewer N-insertions in productive TCRs were reported among donors in an Asian-associated ancestry cluster than the roughly 700-donor mean. Sequencing depth was assumed to be roughly uniform across donors in the presence/absence analyses, though that assumption may not hold. The authors suggested that the approach could potentially be extended to other disease states and immunological phenotypes. Because the 87-base-pair reads could not distinguish some IMGT-functional V segments, including TRBV6-2 and TRBV6-3, those segments were excluded. When HLA alleles, especially DR and DQ, strongly co-occurred, attributing TCR associations to individual alleles was difficult. In both the original and validation cohorts, the classifier was reported to diagnose cytomegalovirus status with high specificity and sensitivity. A few of the identified cytomegalovirus-associated TCR beta chains were confirmed in vitro to be specific for cytomegalovirus antigens. A further reported finding was that TCR beta sequences accurately predicted the HLA-A and HLA-B alleles for most subjects in the first cohort. In the study, some 160 TCR beta chains were listed as associated with cytomegalovirus. Correlated functional status among segregating V segments might reflect linkage disequilibrium, but an unknown experimental factor could not be ruled out. According to a later analysis, most CMV-associated TCR beta chains appeared to be HLA-restricted, and the HLA associations seemed to be driven largely by CMV exposure.

The cohort consisted of 650 to 850 healthy bone marrow donors. At the time of sampling, every cohort member was nominally healthy, though immune exposures that went unrecorded were likely present. The donor was CMV seropositive and belonged to the group of a few hundred seropositive cohort members. Every donor gave a peripheral blood sample, and the peripheral blood mononuclear cells from that sample were used for TCR beta sequencing. The Qiagen DNeasy Blood Extraction Kit was used to extract genomic DNA from the blood cell samples. To prepare the library, the immunoSEQ multiplex PCR assay was applied. A mixture of 60 forward primers for TCR Vbeta segments and 13 reverse primers for TCR Jbeta segments was used in the multiplex PCR. The CDR3 region of rearranged TCR beta genes was amplified from genomic DNA with a multiplex PCR assay. The Illumina HiSeq System was used to sequence the amplified TCR beta libraries as 87-base-pair reads. On the study's bioinformatics: A later analysis counted approximately 76 million unique TCR beta chains across the 666 repertoires, and some 11 million of these chains were shared by at least two donors. To remove PCR and sequencing errors, raw reads were error-corrected and collapsed into unique sequences using a nearest-neighbor algorithm that merged closely related sequences. Alignment of CDR3 sequences to IMGT reference sequences was used to assign V, D and J gene segments. For a sequence to be retained, a match of at least six nucleotides was required to both a V gene segment and a J gene segment. A rearrangement was called productive if the CDR3 had no stop codons and remained in frame with V and J, and every other rearrangement was called non-productive. CDR3 was defined by IMGT convention, running from the second conserved V-encoded cysteine to the conserved J-encoded phenylalanine. The earlier analysis of some 600 of the donors excluded sequences that lacked an unambiguous match to a single V gene segment. An earlier analysis of approximately 590 of the donors classified V segments as functional when productive rearrangements were above 56.7% and as segregating when the standard deviation between donors was above 5%. A statistical classification framework was built to diagnose cytomegalovirus status from the catalog of TCR beta chain sequences. In a later analysis, V and J genes were assigned by comparing TCR nucleotide sequences against IMGT/GENE-DB human TR gene sequences. In a later analysis, CDR3 sequences and most-parsimonious VDJ recombination scenarios were assigned using the TCRdist pipeline. In a later analysis, every TCR beta chain was defined by the combination of its CDR3 amino acid sequence and its V-gene family, and reads without a unique V-gene family were dropped. In a later analysis, around 600 highly shared, low-generation-probability nucleotide sequences were removed to address suspected cross-contamination and a sequencing artifact. A later analysis calculated a clonal expansion index for each public chain from normalized within-repertoire ranks of inferred template counts. In a later analysis, generation probabilities were computed using a VDJ recombination model fitted to out-of-frame rearrangements, and the results were checked against IGoR. A later analysis scored TCR-TCR, TCR-HLA and TCR-CMV co-occurrence with hypergeometric tests, applying a repertoire-size bias correction to TCR pairs. False discovery rates were estimated in a later analysis by permuting HLA or CMV assignments 20 times. In a later analysis, co-occurring TCRs were grouped using DBSCAN, and TCRdist sequence similarity was added for clustering within HLA-allele-positive subsets. For co-occurrence clustering, repertoires with fewer than 30,000 or more than 120,000 public chains were excluded, along with five repertoires with anomalous nucleotide sharing. Drawn from immuneACCESS, this table holds only the in-frame rearrangements with V and J called that TCRdb kept. Clones are partly lost; checked studies trace under half to an unresolved V gene and leave the rest unexplained. The V and J calls and clone size come from that table; D and trimming were worked out from the DNA. The sample table shows some 100,000 clones, and about 80% are seen once. The ten largest account for 4.1% of the sample.

The CDR3 spans 17 residues, from the cysteine through the phenylalanine. Only the CDR3 portion is preserved as DNA: 51 bases, with reading frame beginning at the first base. V ends up 4 bases short and J 0 bases short, with an unmatched junction base count of 13. The germline V gene specifies SGHRS as CDR1 and YFSETQ as CDR2. The sequencing sample was made of PBMCs. The TCR sequence derives from a female donor in good health and CMV-seropositive. The chain joins TRBV5-1 to TRBJ2-7, with TRBD1 matching 7 junction bases. CDR3 region: CASSPPTGNRPSYEQYF. The DNA sequence is as follows: TGCGCCAGCAGCCCGCCGACAGGGAACAGGCCCTCCTACGAGCAGTACTTC. The reference TRBV5-1 and TRBJ2-7 proteins fill in what lies around the CDR3, so the full variable domain reads KAGVTQTPRYLIKTRGQQVTLSCSPISGHRSVSWYQQTPGQGLQFLFEYFSETQRNKGNFPGRFSGRQFSNSRSEMNVSTLELGDSALYLCASSPPTGNRPSYEQYFGPGTRLTVT.